This entry lists 9 T cell receptor beta chains sequenced from one sample in a study of CD8 T cells in ankylosing spondylitis. MiXCR, applied by TCRdb to the 5' RACE reads, yields one record per CDR3 protein. The sample contains some 70,000 distinct CDR3 sequences, approximately 5.3% of which appear only once. Sequences were obtained from blood, either unsorted or a sorted T cell fraction (not recorded which). These receptors all stem from a male donor with ankylosing spondylitis or in good health (not recorded which).

Points on this clonotype: One end of the junction does not line up with germline, which may come from a read error. This sequence joins TRBV11-3 and TRBJ1-5, with D possibly TRBD1 on 5 matching bases. The CDR3 contains 17 residues. The germline gives CDR1 SGHNT, CDR2 YENEEA. Here the CDR3 DNA reads TGTGCCAGCAGCTTAGCCTTCAGGGAGTATAGCAATCAGCCCCAACATTTT. Translation gives CASSLAFREYSNQPQHF.

This clonotype was detected many times. A much more abundant neighbour one base away suggests this may be a read error. J is TRBJ2-5 and V is TRBV3-1; 7 nucleotides agree with TRBD1. The V gene's germline CDR1 is LGHDT and CDR2 YNNKEL (reference sequence). The length of the CDR3 is 15 residues. J gave up 5 bases and V 8 bases, and 14 bases lay outside the gene matches. CDR3 sequence: CASSRQGSRGETQYF. The CDR3 DNA sequence: TGTGCCAGCTCTAGACAGGGATCACGTGGGGAGACCCAGTACTTC.

The rearrangement joins TRBV21-1 to TRBJ2-2; the tabulated D call, TRBD1, remains unverified against the DNA. TRBV21-1 is recorded as a pseudogene. The CDR3 consists of 13 residues. The CDR3 bases are TGTGCCAGCAGCACCCTGGGGACCGGGGAGCTGTTTTTT. It yields the protein CASSTLGTGELFF.

This clonotype was seen at least ten times. The genes are TRBV9 and TRBJ2-1; possible D gene TRBD2, 7 bases. The V end was cut by 3 bases, the J end by 4 bases, with 17 bases between. The CDR3 contains 16 residues. Per the germline V gene, CDR1 is SGDLS and CDR2 is YYNGEE. CDR3 sequence (DNA): TGTGCCAGCAGCGAGGGGGGGGGGAACTCGTACAATGAGCAGTTCTTC. Protein product: CASSEGGGNSYNEQFF. The full variable domain, in which reference TRBV9 and TRBJ2-1 provide the parts outside the CDR3, is DSGVTQTPKHLITATGQRVTLRCSPRSGDLSVYWYQQSLDQGLQFLIQYYNGEERAKGNILERFSAQQFPDLHSELNLSSLELGDSALYFCASSEGGGNSYNEQFFGPGTRLTVL.

This clonotype came up many times. The rearrangement uses TRBV20-1 and TRBJ2-3; D is uncertain. Trimming took off 2 bases at V and 0 bases at J, with 3 bases between the two ends. The CDR3 sequence is 12 residues long. The germline gives CDR1 DFQATT, CDR2 SNEGSKA (reference sequence). The CDR3 DNA sequence: TGCAGTGCTAGACAGAGCACAGATACGCAGTATTTT. Its translation is CSARQSTDTQYF.

The table lists this clonotype with many counts. The CDR3 sequence: CASSTTSGVSDGELFF. CDR3 in DNA: TGTGCCAGCAGCACCACTAGCGGGGTTTCTGACGGGGAGCTGTTTTTT. The chain joins TRBV7-9 to TRBJ2-2; 10 bases match TRBD2. The CDR3 length is 16 residues. The germline V gene has CDR1 SEHNR and CDR2 FQNEAQ (reference sequence). Germline trimming cut 5 bases from V and 7 bases from J; bases unmatched to any gene: 10.

This clonotype was counted many times. The genes are TRBV12-3 or TRBV12-4 and TRBJ1-5, with TRBD1 as a possible D gene (5 bases). V lost 7 bases to trimming and J lost 4 bases, with 14 bases between them. The length of the CDR3 is 14 residues. CDR3 in amino acids: CASTQGLGNQPQHF. The CDR3 nucleotides are TGTGCCAGCACCCAGGGCCTGGGGAATCAGCCCCAGCATTTT.

This clonotype has ten or more counts. V gene TRBV29-1 combines with J gene TRBJ1-1; 7 bases line up with TRBD1. The V gene's germline CDR1 is SQVTM and CDR2 ANQGSEA. The trim removed 5 bases at V and 0 bases at J, leaving 3 bases unmatched. The CDR3 contains 13 residues. The CDR3 protein is CSVTTGLNTEAFF. The CDR3 nucleotides are TGCAGCGTTACGACAGGGTTGAACACTGAAGCTTTCTTT.

This clonotype appeared many times. V is TRBV7-6 and J is TRBJ1-1; D is ambiguous. Per germline, CDR1 SGHVS and CDR2 FNYEAQ. This CDR3 is built from 14 residues. V lost 1 base, J lost 1 base, and 7 bases lay in between. CDR3: CASSLDSGNTEAFF. In DNA form, the CDR3 reads TGTGCCAGCAGCTTAGACTCAGGGAACACTGAAGCTTTCTTT.